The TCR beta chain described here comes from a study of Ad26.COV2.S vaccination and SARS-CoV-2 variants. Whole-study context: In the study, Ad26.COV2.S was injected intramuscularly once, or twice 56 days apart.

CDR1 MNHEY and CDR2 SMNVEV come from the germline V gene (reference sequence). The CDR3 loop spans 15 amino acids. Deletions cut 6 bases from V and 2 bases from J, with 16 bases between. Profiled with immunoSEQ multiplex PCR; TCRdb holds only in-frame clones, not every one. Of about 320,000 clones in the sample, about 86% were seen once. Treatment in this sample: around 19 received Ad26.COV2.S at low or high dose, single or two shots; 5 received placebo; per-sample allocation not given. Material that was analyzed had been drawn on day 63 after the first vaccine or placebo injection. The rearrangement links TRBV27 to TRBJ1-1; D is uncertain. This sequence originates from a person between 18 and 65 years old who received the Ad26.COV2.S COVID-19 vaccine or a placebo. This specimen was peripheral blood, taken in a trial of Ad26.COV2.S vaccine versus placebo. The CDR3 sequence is CASRPGEVPNTEAFF. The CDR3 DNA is TGTGCCAGCAGGCCGGGTGAGGTCCCAAACACTGAAGCTTTCTTT.